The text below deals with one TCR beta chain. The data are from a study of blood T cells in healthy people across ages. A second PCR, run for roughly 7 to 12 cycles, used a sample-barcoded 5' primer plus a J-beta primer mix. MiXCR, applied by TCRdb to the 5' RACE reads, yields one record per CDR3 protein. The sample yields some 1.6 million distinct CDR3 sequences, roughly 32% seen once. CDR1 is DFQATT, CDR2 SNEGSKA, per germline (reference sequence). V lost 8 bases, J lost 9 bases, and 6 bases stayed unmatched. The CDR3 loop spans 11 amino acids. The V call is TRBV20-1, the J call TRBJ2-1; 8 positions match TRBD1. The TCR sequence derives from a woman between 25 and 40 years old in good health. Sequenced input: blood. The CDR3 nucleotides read TGCAGTTCCAACAGGGGGGTTGAGCAGTTCTTC. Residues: CSSNRGVEQFF.